This TCR beta chain was retrieved from a study of blood T cell repertoires in COVID-19. J gave up 4 bases and V 4 bases, and 14 bases lay outside the gene matches. The CDR3 loop spans 17 amino acids. Germline CDR1 SGDLS, CDR2 YYNGEE. Original processing notes: Reference gene primer amplification in the assay estimated nucleated cell counts. Profiling relied on immunoSEQ multiplex PCR, and the TCRdb table lists in-frame clones only, not all of them. V and J calls and clone size come straight from that table; D and trimming were deduced from the DNA. Among around 200,000 clones listed, roughly 80% were seen once.

This clonotype was obtained from a man in his forties or fifties with active or convalescent COVID-19. What was sequenced was peripheral blood. The gene calls are TRBV9 and TRBJ1-3, with TRBD1 identical over 7 bases. Written as DNA, the CDR3 is TGTGCCAGCAGCTATGACAGGGAAGGGGTATCCGGAAACACCATATATTTT. Amino acid sequence: CASSYDREGVSGNTIYF. The full variable domain, in which reference TRBV9 and TRBJ1-3 provide the parts outside the CDR3, is DSGVTQTPKHLITATGQRVTLRCSPRSGDLSVYWYQQSLDQGLQFLIQYYNGEERAKGNILERFSAQQFPDLHSELNLSSLELGDSALYFCASSYDREGVSGNTIYFGEGSWLTVV.